The 27 T cell receptor beta chains presented below share a single source sample, sequenced in a study of T cell repertoires in cytomegalovirus infection. TCRdb ran MiXCR on the reads and lists one entry per CDR3 protein. The profile covers hundreds of thousands of distinct CDR3 sequences, with 9.6% appearing a single time and around 2.6% taken by the ten largest. The sample comprised PBMCs. The source of these receptors is a human donor in good health (CMV status not recorded). Some clones in this sample may be carry-over from other donors' samples.

This clonotype was observed a single time. The chain is built from TRBV20-1 and TRBJ2-2, with D uncertain. The CDR3 is made up of 13 amino acids. From germline, CDR1 is DFQATT and CDR2 SNEGSKA (reference sequence). Trimming stripped 2 bases from V and 2 bases from J, with 6 bases between. CDR3 residues: CSARQVNTGELFF. In DNA form, the CDR3 reads TGCAGTGCTAGACAGGTTAACACCGGGGAGCTGTTTTTT.

V usage is TRBV5-4 and J usage is TRBJ1-1, with D perhaps matching TRBD1 (5 bases). The germline gives CDR1 SGHNT, CDR2 YYREEE (reference sequence). The V end lost 1 base, the J end lost 4 bases, and 14 bases lay between the germline ends. The CDR3 sequence is 15 residues long. CDR3 bases: TGTGCCAGCAGCTTGAAAAAGGGGATTAGCACTGAAGCTTTCTTT. Translating gives CASSLKKGISTEAFF.

This clonotype came up a few times. The V call is TRBV2, the J call TRBJ2-5, with D unclear. V lost 1 base to trimming and J lost 5 bases, with 11 bases between them. The germline gives CDR1 SNHLY, CDR2 FYNNEI. This CDR3 region has 14 residues. CDR3 bases: TGTGCCAGCAGTGAAGTCCGGACCCTTGAGACCCAGTACTTC. Translated: CASSEVRTLETQYF.

This clonotype was seen many times. This chain uses TRBV7-2 with TRBJ2-5, with TRBD2 matching over 7 bases. V trimming: 4 bases; J trimming: 2 bases; junction bases outside the gene matches: 10. CDR1 and CDR2 from the germline V gene are SGHTA and FQGNSA. The CDR3 totals 16 residues. In nucleotides, the CDR3 is TGTGCCAGCAGCTCCAAATCCCTCGGGAGGCAAGAGACCCAGTACTTC. This encodes CASSSKSLGRQETQYF.

This clonotype was seen many times. This rearrangement joins TRBV18 to TRBJ2-1; no reliable D call. With 3 bases removed from V and 7 bases from J, the gap between germline ends came to 13 bases. CDR1 KGHSH and CDR2 LQKENI come from the germline V gene. This CDR3 spans 14 amino acids. CDR3 sequence (DNA): TGTGCCAGCTCACCGAACGGGCCCCCGAATGAGCAGTTCTTC. Amino acids: CASSPNGPPNEQFF.

This clonotype was counted at least ten times. The genes are TRBV6-2 or TRBV6-3 and TRBJ1-2; D perhaps matches TRBD1 (5 bases). Per the germline V gene, CDR1 is MNHEY and CDR2 is SVGEGT. Trimming removed 8 bases at V and 5 bases at J, with 12 bases between. The CDR3 is made up of 12 amino acids. The CDR3: CASRRGEYGYTF. CDR3 nucleotides: TGTGCCAGCCGGAGAGGGGAATATGGCTACACCTTC.

This clonotype was recorded many times. CDR3 region: CASSPPGQYQPQHF. The CDR3 DNA is TGTGCCAGCAGCCCTCCGGGGCAATATCAGCCCCAGCATTTT. The chain couples TRBV28 to TRBJ1-5, with D perhaps matching TRBD1 (5 bases). This CDR3 region has 14 residues. Trimming pared 6 bases from V and 5 bases from J, leaving 14 bases between. The germline gives CDR1 MDHEN, CDR2 SYDVKM.

The table lists this clonotype with a few counts. The chain is built from TRBV20-1 and TRBJ1-2, with a weak D call TRBD1 (6 bases). V dropped 0 bases and J dropped 0 bases, with 8 bases sitting between them. Germline V gene data show CDR1 as DFQATT and CDR2 as SNEGSKA (reference sequence). CDR3 length: 14 amino acids. The DNA for the CDR3 is TGCAGTGCTAGAGATGGGGGCGCTAACTATGGCTACACCTTC. This sequence encodes CSARDGGANYGYTF.

This clonotype was detected many times. V and J are TRBV6-2 or TRBV6-3 and TRBJ1-5; D unresolved. The V gene lost 6 bases and the J gene lost 4 bases, with 16 bases spanning the gap. Germline assignment: CDR1 MNHEY and CDR2 SVGEGT. The CDR3 totals 15 residues. Here the CDR3 DNA reads TGTGCCAGCAGGGGAGGAGCCGGAGCAAATCAGCCCCAGCATTTT. This gives the protein CASRGGAGANQPQHF.

The genes are TRBV29-1 and TRBJ1-1; 8 positions match TRBD1. In germline, CDR1 is SQVTM, CDR2 ANQGSEA. The J segment lost 2 bases and the V segment lost 6 bases, leaving 5 bases of the junction unmatched. The CDR3 has 13 amino acids. The CDR3 spells CSVRGQGNTEAFF. Written as DNA, the CDR3 is TGCAGCGTGAGAGGACAGGGAAACACTGAAGCTTTCTTT. Full variable domain (outside the CDR3, taken from reference TRBV29-1 and TRBJ1-1): SAVISQKPSRDICQRGTSLTIQCQVDSQVTMMFWYRQQPGQSLTLIATANQGSEATYESGFVIDKFPISRPNLTFSTLTVSNMSPEDSSIYLCSVRGQGNTEAFFGQGTRLTVV.

This clonotype was counted ten times or more. The chain uses TRBV7-2 and TRBJ2-3; possible D gene TRBD2, 6 bases. V lost 5 bases and J lost 5, with 17 bases in between. Germline V gives CDR1 SGHTA, CDR2 FQGNSA. This CDR3 has 15 residues. The CDR3 region has the DNA TGTGCCAGCAGCCGAGGGGACTGGGCGGGAGATACGCAGTATTTT. This translates into CASSRGDWAGDTQYF.

Many counts were recorded for this clonotype. The CDR3 sequence is CASVPWGARETQYF. CDR3 DNA sequence: TGTGCCAGCGTCCCTTGGGGGGCACGAGAGACCCAGTACTTC. The chain recombines TRBV7-8 with TRBJ2-5; the D gene could be TRBD1 or TRBD2 (6 bases each). Germline V CDR1 and CDR2: SGHVS, FQNEAQ. The CDR3 is 14 amino acids. V lost 8 bases and J lost 4, with 17 bases in between.

This clonotype was recorded at least ten times. J is TRBJ2-3 and V is TRBV15; 15 bases fit TRBD2. Germline values: CDR1 LNHNV, CDR2 YYDKDF (reference sequence). After removal of 1 base from V and 4 bases from J, the junction contained 12 bases not matched to a gene. This CDR3 region has 20 residues. In nucleotides, the CDR3 is TGTGCCACCAGCAGAGGTGGGACTAGCGGGGGGATAAACCGAGCAGATACGCAGTATTTT. It codes for CATSRGGTSGGINRADTQYF.

CDR3 protein: CASSLKTSGALGADTQYF. The CDR3 nucleotides are TGTGCCAGCAGCTTAAAAACTAGCGGGGCGTTAGGAGCAGATACGCAGTATTTT. The genes are TRBV7-2 and TRBJ2-3; 10 bases line up with TRBD2. The CDR3 has 18 amino acids. The germline V gene encodes CDR1 SGHTA and CDR2 FQGNSA. J was trimmed by 4 bases and V by 2 bases; bases with no gene match: 12.

In its sample, this clonotype was seen many times. The chain is built from TRBV6-4 and TRBJ1-1; D is perhaps TRBD1 (5 bases). Trimming pared 9 bases from V and 8 bases from J, leaving 16 bases between. CDR1 and CDR2 (germline): MRHNA, SNTAGT. CDR3 length: 12 residues. DNA for the CDR3: TGTGCCAGGGTCGTAGGGGAAACCGAAGCTTTCTTT. This codes for CARVVGETEAFF.

This clonotype was recorded many times. The chain uses TRBV7-2 and TRBJ2-1; the match to TRBD2 covers 8 bases. This CDR3 is built from 16 residues. The germline gives CDR1 SGHTA, CDR2 FQGNSA. With V trimmed by 1 base and J by 3 bases, 5 bases remained unmatched. The DNA for the CDR3 is TGTGCCAGCAGCTTAGACGGCGGGGGGCACTACAATGAGCAGTTCTTC. This gives the protein CASSLDGGGHYNEQFF.

This clonotype was counted between two and nine times. V usage is TRBV20-1 and J usage is TRBJ1-3; D is unclear. CDR1 and CDR2 from the germline V gene are DFQATT and SNEGSKA (reference sequence). The ends were cut back, 2 bases at V and 0 bases at J, with 8 bases in the middle. This CDR3 has 14 amino acids. The CDR3 protein is CSARLASSGNTIYF. CDR3 in DNA: TGCAGTGCTAGATTGGCAAGCTCTGGAAACACCATATATTTT.

This clonotype showed up just a few times. This chain links TRBV6-1 with TRBJ1-2; tentatively, D is TRBD1 (5 bases). Trimming took off 0 bases at V and 5 bases at J, with 10 bases between the two ends. There are 14 residues in the CDR3. Germline V gene data show CDR1 as MNHNS and CDR2 as SASEGT. The CDR3 loop reads CASSEARGPYGYTF. DNA for the CDR3: TGTGCCAGCAGTGAAGCAAGGGGACCGTATGGCTACACCTTC.

This clonotype was observed many times. This rearrangement joins TRBV2 to TRBJ1-4; D is uncertain. The CDR3 spans 12 residues. The germline V gene encodes CDR1 SNHLY and CDR2 FYNNEI. V lost 7 bases and J 10 bases, leaving 13 bases between the germline ends. The CDR3 DNA reads TGTGCCAGCATGAACTCACCGGGAAAACTGTTTTTT. This translates into CASMNSPGKLFF.

Ten or more counts support this clonotype. The chain combines TRBV7-2 with TRBJ1-3; D remains ambiguous. The germline V and J ends were trimmed by 2 bases and 5 bases, with 10 bases remaining between them. Per germline, CDR1 SGHTA and CDR2 FQGNSA. This CDR3 has 14 residues. The DNA of the CDR3 is TGTGCCAGCAGCTTACAGAGTTTAAGAAACACCATATATTTT. Translated: CASSLQSLRNTIYF.

This clonotype showed up many times. The rearrangement uses TRBV6-5 and TRBJ2-3; weak D call: TRBD1 (5 bases). Germline V CDR1 and CDR2: MNHEY, SVGAGI. Trimming shortened V by 2 bases and J by 3 bases, and 9 bases separated the two germline ends. The CDR3 length is 14 residues. CDR3 nucleotides: TGTGCCAGCAGTTACAATGGGGCAACAGATACGCAGTATTTT. Translated: CASSYNGATDTQYF.

The chain couples TRBV29-1 to TRBJ1-1; D might be TRBD1 (5 bases). Germline V lookup: CDR1 SQVTM, CDR2 ANQGSEA. V was pared by 7 bases and J by 0 bases, with 21 bases between. The CDR3 loop spans 16 amino acids. DNA of the CDR3: TGCAGCGGGCGCAGGGCAGGGAGGTCCATGAACACTGAAGCTTTCTTT. As protein: CSGRRAGRSMNTEAFF.

This clonotype appeared many times. This sequence joins TRBV4-1 and TRBJ1-6; 7 bases agree with TRBD1. V lost 4 bases and J lost 7; bases outside the gene matches: 4. The germline gives CDR1 MGHRA, CDR2 YSYEKL. This CDR3 is built from 14 residues. The CDR3 DNA reads TGCGCCAGCAGCCCGGGACAGCAGAATTCACCCCTCCACTTT. It yields the protein CASSPGQQNSPLHF.

This clonotype was counted a single time. The conserved phenylalanine or tryptophan normally closing the CDR3 is absent here, so this likely arose from a read error. The chain uses TRBV9 and TRBJ2-5; D assignment may be TRBD1 or TRBD2 (6 bases each). There are 16 residues in the CDR3. The germline V and J ends were trimmed by 4 bases and 0 bases, with 16 bases remaining between them. Germline CDR1 SGDLS, CDR2 YYNGEE. The CDR3 is CASSLGGGLYQETQYY. CDR3 DNA sequence: TGTGCCAGCAGCCTTGGAGGGGGGTTGTACCAAGAGACCCAGTACTAC.

This clonotype was recorded many times. The CDR3 DNA follows: TGTGCCAGCAGTCACTTCCCTCATTCCTCTGGGGCCAACGTCCTGACTTTC. It yields the protein CASSHFPHSSGANVLTF. V and J are TRBV2 and TRBJ2-6; D unresolved. Per germline, CDR1 SNHLY and CDR2 FYNNEI. The CDR3 runs to 17 residues. The germline V and J ends were trimmed by 5 bases and 0 bases, with 14 bases remaining between them.

At least ten counts were recorded for this clonotype. V is TRBV20-1 and J is TRBJ2-1; 10 bases match TRBD1. Germline CDR1 DFQATT, CDR2 SNEGSKA (reference sequence). The junction had 10 bases not matched to a gene; V was cut back by 6 bases and J by 2 bases. CDR3 length equals 16 residues. The CDR3 reads CSAGTPGQGAYNEQFF. The DNA for the CDR3 is TGCAGTGCCGGTACACCAGGACAGGGGGCCTACAATGAGCAGTTCTTC.

This clonotype occurred a few times. This chain connects TRBV6-6 to TRBJ2-6; TRBD1 agrees at 8 bases. V was clipped by 5 bases and J by 1 base; unmatched bases: 19. From germline, CDR1 is MNHNY and CDR2 SVGAGI (reference sequence). This CDR3 has 21 amino acids. DNA for the CDR3: TGTGCCAGCAGTACCCAAATCTATCCCGGGACAGGCCGATCTGGGGCCAACGTCCTGACTTTC. Translated: CASSTQIYPGTGRSGANVLTF.